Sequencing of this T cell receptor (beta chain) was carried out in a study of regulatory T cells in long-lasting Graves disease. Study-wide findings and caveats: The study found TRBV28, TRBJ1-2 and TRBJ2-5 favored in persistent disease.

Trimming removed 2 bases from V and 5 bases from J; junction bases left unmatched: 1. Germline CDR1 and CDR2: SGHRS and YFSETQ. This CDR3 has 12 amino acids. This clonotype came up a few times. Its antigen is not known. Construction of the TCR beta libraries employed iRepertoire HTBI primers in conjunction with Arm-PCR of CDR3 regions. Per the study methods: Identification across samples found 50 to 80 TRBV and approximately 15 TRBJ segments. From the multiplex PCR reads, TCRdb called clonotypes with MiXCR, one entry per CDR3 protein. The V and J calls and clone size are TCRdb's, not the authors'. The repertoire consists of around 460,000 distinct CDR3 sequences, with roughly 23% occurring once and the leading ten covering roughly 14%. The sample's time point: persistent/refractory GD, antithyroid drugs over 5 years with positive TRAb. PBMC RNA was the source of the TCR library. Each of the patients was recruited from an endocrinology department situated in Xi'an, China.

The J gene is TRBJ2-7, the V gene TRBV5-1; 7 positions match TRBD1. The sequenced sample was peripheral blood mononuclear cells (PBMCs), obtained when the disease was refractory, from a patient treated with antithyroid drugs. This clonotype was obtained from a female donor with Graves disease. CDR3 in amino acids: CASSLDRDEQYF. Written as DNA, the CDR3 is TGCGCCAGCAGCTTAGACAGGGACGAGCAGTACTTC. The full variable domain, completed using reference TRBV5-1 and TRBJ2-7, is KAGVTQTPRYLIKTRGQQVTLSCSPISGHRSVSWYQQTPGQGLQFLFEYFSETQRNKGNFPGRFSGRQFSNSRSEMNVSTLELGDSALYLCASSLDRDEQYFGPGTRLTVT.